This is a list of T cell receptor beta chains from one sample in a study of T cells after yellow fever vaccination. TCRdb fed the 5' RACE reads into MiXCR, producing one record per CDR3 protein. The data contain 360,000 or so distinct CDR3 sequences, roughly 11% of them singletons. The specimen comprised PBMCs, sampled on the day of the first yellow fever vaccination. Receptors were obtained from a man between 18 and 35 years old who received the YFV17D yellow fever vaccine. CDR3s include the opening cysteine and the closing phenylalanine or tryptophan.

TRBV20-1	TRBJ1-2	CSDDWGGTIPSEGYTF
TRBV12-3/TRBV12-4	TRBJ1-2	CASSPGQGQSGYTF
TRBV7-9	TRBJ2-5	CASSYSLSSGGETQYF
TRBV2	TRBJ2-5	CASSERVGRETQYF
TRBV15	TRBJ1-5	CATSRAGGAYSNQPQHF
TRBV5-1	TRBJ1-1	CASSPGWDTEAFF
TRBV24-1	TRBJ2-5	CATSGIFQETQYF
TRBV5-6	TRBJ2-3	CATRERGRTDTQYF
TRBV3-1	TRBJ1-5	CASSLSQGSHQPQHF
TRBV25-1	TRBJ1-4	CASSSGRGNEKLFF
TRBV29-1	TRBJ2-1	CSVESSPIPNEQFF
TRBV7-2	TRBJ2-3	CTSNAGTGGSTDTQYF
TRBV7-6	TRBJ2-2	CASSSDRSGELFF
TRBV7-9	TRBJ1-1	CASREQGTNTEAFF
TRBV10-3	TRBJ1-2	CAISFALPGVAGYTF
TRBV7-2	TRBJ2-2	CASRRPGQGAAGELFF
TRBV13	TRBJ2-1	CASTSQTSGVYNEQFF
TRBV5-1	TRBJ2-7	CASSAGGVWSYEQYF
TRBV5-1	TRBJ2-3	CASSGPTTDTQYF
TRBV7-9	TRBJ1-5	CASSGGGQPQHF
TRBV7-2	TRBJ1-3	CASSLESPKHGNTIYF
TRBV28	TRBJ2-3	CASVKAGGVSDTQYF
TRBV4-2	TRBJ2-1	CASSHREDEQFF
TRBV18	TRBJ2-7	CASLPGQGSSYEQYF